The 21 T cell receptor beta chains below come from one sample, sequenced in a study of blood T cells in healthy people across ages. Combining a sample-barcoded 5' primer with a J-beta primer mix, a second PCR ran for about 6 to 12 cycles. TCRdb called the 5' RACE reads again in MiXCR, with one record for every CDR3 protein. The sample consists of hundreds of thousands of distinct CDR3 sequences, 56% of them appearing once. The sequenced sample was blood. The receptors here all came from a man in his forties or fifties in good health.

V is TRBV29-1 and J is TRBJ1-2; 7 bases agree with TRBD1. This CDR3 comprises 14 residues. J was trimmed by 8 bases and V by 1 base; bases with no gene match: 10. CDR1 is SQVTM and CDR2 is ANQGSEA in the germline V gene. The CDR3 coding sequence is TGCAGCGTTGAAGGGCACCAGGGGGTGCGAGGCTACACCTTC. Protein sequence: CSVEGHQGVRGYTF.

The chain joins TRBV24-1 to TRBJ2-7; TRBD2 matches 7 bases. Germline V lookup: CDR1 KGHDR, CDR2 SFDVKD. This CDR3 comprises 13 residues. With V trimmed by 7 bases and J by 2 bases, 4 bases remained unmatched. Here the CDR3 DNA reads TGTGCCACCAGCGGGGGGACTACCTACGAGCAGTACTTC. Protein sequence: CATSGGTTYEQYF.

The V call is TRBV4-3, the J call TRBJ2-2; possible D gene TRBD2, 6 bases. The length of the CDR3 is 17 residues. Germline-derived CDR1 and CDR2 are LGHNA and YSLEER. The V end lost 0 bases, the J end lost 0 bases, and 11 bases lay between the germline ends. The CDR3 here is CASSQEEGAANTGELFF. Written as DNA, the CDR3 is TGCGCCAGCAGCCAAGAGGAGGGTGCGGCGAACACCGGGGAGCTGTTTTTT.

The chain is built from TRBV20-1 and TRBJ2-5; D uncertain. CDR3 length equals 14 residues. Trimming cost V 0 bases and J 5 bases, with 13 bases left between them. Germline V gives CDR1 DFQATT, CDR2 SNEGSKA (reference sequence). The CDR3 sequence is CSARDPLRVETQYF. For the CDR3, the DNA is TGCAGTGCTAGAGATCCTTTGCGCGTGGAGACCCAGTACTTC.

This clonotype was observed a handful of times. V usage is TRBV5-1 and J usage is TRBJ2-7; possibly TRBD1 for D (5 bases). CDR1 and CDR2 (germline): SGHRS, YFSETQ. Deletions cut 4 bases from V and 0 bases from J, with 11 bases between. This CDR3 comprises 14 residues. DNA for the CDR3: TGCGCCAGCAGCATGACAGTGGGCTCCTACGAGCAGTACTTC. Protein: CASSMTVGSYEQYF.

This sequence joins TRBV12-3 or TRBV12-4 and TRBJ2-3; D remains ambiguous. V was clipped by 0 bases and J by 5 bases, with 6 bases between them. The CDR3 is made up of 13 amino acids. The CDR3 is CASSLALKDTQYF. For the CDR3, the DNA is TGTGCCAGCAGTTTAGCGCTAAAAGATACGCAGTATTTT.

The table lists this clonotype with a few counts. The chain combines TRBV29-1 with TRBJ2-7; TRBD1 matches 9 bases. Germline values: CDR1 SQVTM, CDR2 ANQGSEA. The CDR3 runs 13 residues. Unmatched junction bases numbered 4, after V lost 5 bases and J lost 2 bases. CDR3 region: CSVRDRATYEQYF. In DNA form, the CDR3 reads TGCAGCGTTAGGGACAGGGCGACCTACGAGCAGTACTTC.

The chain joins TRBV5-1 to TRBJ2-5, with D unresolved. The ends were cut back, 7 bases at V and 4 bases at J, with 11 bases in the middle. The germline V gene encodes CDR1 SGHRS and CDR2 YFSETQ. This CDR3 has 12 amino acids. The CDR3 DNA follows: TGCGCCAGCGTCGGTCGAGGAGAGACCCAGTACTTC. It specifies CASVGRGETQYF.

The chain joins TRBV4-1 to TRBJ2-3; 7 positions match TRBD2. Germline V lookup: CDR1 MGHRA, CDR2 YSYEKL. There are 13 residues in the CDR3. Trimming cost V 7 bases and J 6 bases; bases outside gene matches: 7. The CDR3 bases are TGCGCCAGCAACAAAAAGGGAGGGGATACGCAGTATTTT. Its translation: CASNKKGGDTQYF.

This clonotype was detected only once. V is TRBV20-1 and J is TRBJ2-3; tentative D call: TRBD1 (6 bases). Germline V lookup: CDR1 DFQATT, CDR2 SNEGSKA (reference sequence). The CDR3 is made up of 13 amino acids. V lost 8 bases, J lost 5 bases, and 17 bases lay in between. CDR3 nucleotide sequence: TGCAGTAAGATAAGGACAGCCGGAGATACGCAGTATTTT. This translates into CSKIRTAGDTQYF.

The chain couples TRBV7-2 to TRBJ2-1; D may be TRBD1 or TRBD2 (5 bases each). V lost 4 bases to trimming and J lost 8 bases, with 15 bases between them. This CDR3 spans 14 amino acids. The V gene's germline CDR1 is SGHTA and CDR2 FQGNSA. CDR3 region: CASSSLAEGYEQFF. In DNA, the CDR3 is TGTGCCAGCAGCTCGCTCGCCGAGGGGTATGAGCAGTTCTTC. The whole variable domain, filled in from reference TRBV7-2 and TRBJ2-1, reads GAGVSQSPSNKVTEKGKDVELRCDPISGHTALYWYRQSLGQGLEFLIYFQGNSAPDKSGLPSDRFSAERTGGSVSTLTIQRTQQEDSAVYLCASSSLAEGYEQFFGPGTRLTVL.

The chain employs TRBV25-1 and TRBJ2-1; D is uncertain. Looked up from germline, CDR1 is MGHDK and CDR2 is SYGVNS. The CDR3 has 15 residues. Between the trimmed V and J ends, which lost 5 bases and 1 base, there was a span of 12 bases. The CDR3 loop is CASSSRSRSYNEQFF. The CDR3 nucleotides are TGTGCCAGCAGTAGCAGGTCCCGGTCCTACAATGAGCAGTTCTTC.

This clonotype was counted once. This chain uses TRBV15 with TRBJ2-5, with 8 bases aligning to TRBD2. Germline trimming cut 1 base from V and 5 bases from J; bases unmatched to any gene: 9. Looked up from germline, CDR1 is LNHNV and CDR2 is YYDKDF (reference sequence). This CDR3 spans 16 amino acids. The CDR3 DNA reads TGTGCCACCAGCAGAGCAGGTAGCGGGGTATGGGAGACCCAGTACTTC. It codes for CATSRAGSGVWETQYF.

In this sample, this clonotype turned up a few times. The chain carries TRBV27 and TRBJ1-1; D is ambiguous. Trimming shortened V by 0 bases and J by 5 bases, and 13 bases separated the two germline ends. The CDR3 runs 15 residues. Germline V gene lookup returns CDR1 MNHEY and CDR2 SMNVEV (reference sequence). CDR3 in amino acids: CASSLSPPGSTEAFF. For the CDR3, the DNA is TGTGCCAGCAGTTTATCTCCTCCCGGAAGTACTGAAGCTTTCTTT.

The chain's CDR3 is CASSSSITDTQYF. The CDR3 DNA sequence: TGTGCCAGCTCCTCCTCCATCACAGATACGCAGTATTTT. The chain recombines TRBV18 with TRBJ2-3; D is unresolved. With 6 bases removed from V and 2 bases from J, the gap between germline ends came to 9 bases. Germline CDR1 is KGHSH and CDR2 is LQKENI. CDR3 size: 13 residues.

This chain uses TRBV7-9 with TRBJ2-5, with D tentatively TRBD2 (6 bases). The germline V gene encodes CDR1 SEHNR and CDR2 FQNEAQ (reference sequence). This CDR3 contains 16 residues. The ends were cut back, 1 base at V and 11 bases at J, with 23 bases in the middle. This CDR3 is CASSLGGLWTRSEQYF. The CDR3 bases are TGTGCCAGCAGCTTAGGGGGACTGTGGACGAGGTCTGAGCAGTACTTC. The variable domain in full, with the rest retrieved from reference TRBV7-9 and TRBJ2-5, is DTGVSQNPRHKITKRGQNVTFRCDPISEHNRLYWYRQTLGQGPEFLTYFQNEAQLEKSRLLSDRFSAERPKGSFSTLEIQRTEQGDSAMYLCASSLGGLWTRSEQYFGPGTRLLVL.

This clonotype occurred a few times. The DNA of the CDR3 is TGTGCCAGCAGCGTTGGGACAGAGGCCTACGAGCAGTACTTC. Translated: CASSVGTEAYEQYF. The rearrangement uses TRBV9 and TRBJ2-7; 7 bases map to TRBD1. V lost 2 bases, J lost 2 bases, and 4 bases stayed unmatched. Germline CDR1 reads SGDLS; CDR2 reads YYNGEE. The CDR3 covers 14 residues.

This clonotype occurred a few times. The rearrangement uses TRBV7-6 and TRBJ2-1; maybe TRBD2 (5 bases). The CDR3 covers 13 residues. CDR1 and CDR2 from the germline V gene are SGHVS and FNYEAQ. The V and J ends lost 10 bases and 7 bases respectively, with 17 bases between them. CDR3 sequence reads: CATGRAVENEQFF. CDR3 nucleotide sequence: TGTGCCACTGGACGAGCGGTGGAAAATGAGCAGTTCTTC.

The chain carries TRBV20-1 and TRBJ1-1; no reliable D call. V was pared by 1 base and J by 4 bases, with 13 bases between. This CDR3 is 14 amino acids long. In germline, CDR1 is DFQATT, CDR2 SNEGSKA (reference sequence). CDR3 residues: CSARAPGLGTEAFF. In nucleotides, the CDR3 is TGCAGTGCTAGAGCCCCAGGCTTGGGCACTGAAGCTTTCTTT.

The CDR3 sequence is CASSQVLKGPLVEQFF. CDR3 coding DNA: TGTGCCAGCAGCCAAGTTTTAAAGGGACCCTTAGTTGAGCAGTTCTTC. The rearrangement uses TRBV3-1 and TRBJ2-1; D is tentatively TRBD1 or TRBD2 (5 bases each). Looked up from germline, CDR1 is LGHDT and CDR2 is YNNKEL (reference sequence). This CDR3 comprises 16 residues. Trimming cost V 1 base and J 9 bases, with 19 bases left between them.

This clonotype was seen a handful of times. Here the CDR3 reads CASNRDYGETQYF. The CDR3 DNA reads TGTGCCAGCAATCGGGACTACGGGGAGACCCAGTACTTC. The chain uses TRBV6-6 and TRBJ2-5, with 7 bases that match TRBD2. V was clipped by 7 bases and J by 5 bases; unmatched bases: 7. The CDR3 runs 13 residues. Germline CDR1 MNHNY, CDR2 SVGAGI (reference sequence).